This TCR beta chain is from a study of blood T cell repertoires in COVID-19. Under the authors' procedure: Amplified reference gene primers provided the basis for estimating nucleated cell counts. The method was immunoSEQ multiplex PCR; TCRdb's version includes in-frame clones alone and lacks a portion of them. The D gene and trimming were derived from the DNA, and the V and J assignments and clone size from that table. The sample has about 200,000 clones, about 80% seen once; the top ten hold 6.5% to 8.5%. Per germline, CDR1 SEHNR and CDR2 FQNEAQ (reference sequence). This CDR3 region has 15 residues. V dropped 5 bases and J dropped 6; count of bases not matched to a gene: 9.

This TCR came from a human donor with acute or convalescent COVID-19. The donor label of this sample is uncertain. The rearrangement joins TRBV7-9 to TRBJ1-1; 10 positions agree with TRBD1. The sample consisted of peripheral blood. In DNA form, the CDR3 reads TGTGCCAGCAGCCCATCGGACAGGGGGAGGGCTGAAGCTTTCTTT. Residues: CASSPSDRGRAEAFF.